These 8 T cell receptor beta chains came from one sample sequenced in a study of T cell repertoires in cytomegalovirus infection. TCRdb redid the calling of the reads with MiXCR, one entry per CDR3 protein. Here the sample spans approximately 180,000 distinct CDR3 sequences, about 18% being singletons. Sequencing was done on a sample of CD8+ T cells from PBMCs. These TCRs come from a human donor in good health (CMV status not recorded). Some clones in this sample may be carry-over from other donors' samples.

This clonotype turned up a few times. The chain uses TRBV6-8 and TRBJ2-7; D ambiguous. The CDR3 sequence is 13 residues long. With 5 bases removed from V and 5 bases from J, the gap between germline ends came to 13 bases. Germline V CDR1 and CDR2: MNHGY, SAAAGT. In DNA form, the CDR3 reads TGTGCCAGCAGTATACGGTTCTTGGACGAGCAGTACTTC. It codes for CASSIRFLDEQYF.

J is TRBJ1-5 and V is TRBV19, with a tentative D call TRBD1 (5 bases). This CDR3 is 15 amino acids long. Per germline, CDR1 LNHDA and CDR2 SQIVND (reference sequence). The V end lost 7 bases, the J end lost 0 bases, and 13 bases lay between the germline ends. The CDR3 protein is CASTIGHFSNQPQHF. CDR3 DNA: TGTGCCAGTACCATCGGACATTTTAGCAATCAGCCCCAGCATTTT.

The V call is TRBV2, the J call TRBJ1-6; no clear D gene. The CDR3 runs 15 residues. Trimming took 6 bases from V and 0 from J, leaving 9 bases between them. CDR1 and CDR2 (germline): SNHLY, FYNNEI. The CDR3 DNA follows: TGTGCCAGCAGAGAACAGAGCTCCTATAATTCACCCCTCCACTTT. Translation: CASREQSSYNSPLHF.

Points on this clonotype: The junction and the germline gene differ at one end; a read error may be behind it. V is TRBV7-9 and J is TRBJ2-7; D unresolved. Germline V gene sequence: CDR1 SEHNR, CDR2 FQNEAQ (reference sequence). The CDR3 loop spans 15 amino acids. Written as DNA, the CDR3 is TGTGCCAGCAGTTTAGCCGGTCTTAGCTCCTACGAGCAGTACTTC. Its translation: CASSLAGLSSYEQYF.

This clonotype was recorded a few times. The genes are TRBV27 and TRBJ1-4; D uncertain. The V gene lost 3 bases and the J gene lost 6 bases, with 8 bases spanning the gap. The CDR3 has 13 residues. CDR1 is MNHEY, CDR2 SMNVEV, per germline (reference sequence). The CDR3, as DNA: TGTGCCAGCAGTTTTTTGAGGGATGAAAAACTGTTTTTT. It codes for CASSFLRDEKLFF. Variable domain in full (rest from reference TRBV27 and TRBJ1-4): EAQVTQNPRYLITVTGKKLTVTCSQNMNHEYMSWYRQDPGLGLRQIYYSMNVEVTDKGDVPEGYKVSRKEKRNFPLILESPSPNQTSLYFCASSFLRDEKLFFGSGTQLSVL.

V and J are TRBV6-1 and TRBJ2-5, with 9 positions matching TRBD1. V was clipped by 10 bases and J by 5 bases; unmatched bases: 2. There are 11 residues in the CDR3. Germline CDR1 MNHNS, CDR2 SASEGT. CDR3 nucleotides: TGTGCCATAGGACAGGGGGAGACCCAGTACTTC. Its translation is CAIGQGETQYF.

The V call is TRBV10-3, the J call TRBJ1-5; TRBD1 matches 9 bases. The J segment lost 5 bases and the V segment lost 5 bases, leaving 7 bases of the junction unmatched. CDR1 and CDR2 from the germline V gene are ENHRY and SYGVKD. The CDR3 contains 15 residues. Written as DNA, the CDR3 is TGTGCCATCAGTAAGGGGACAGGGAGGGATCAGCCCCAGCATTTT. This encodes CAISKGTGRDQPQHF.

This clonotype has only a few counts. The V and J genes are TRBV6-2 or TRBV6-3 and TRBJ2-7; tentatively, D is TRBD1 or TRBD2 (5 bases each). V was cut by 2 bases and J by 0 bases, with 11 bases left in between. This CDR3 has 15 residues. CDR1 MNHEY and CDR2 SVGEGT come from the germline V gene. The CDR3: CASSYVGDSSYEQYF. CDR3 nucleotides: TGTGCCAGCAGTTACGTGGGGGATAGCTCCTACGAGCAGTACTTC.